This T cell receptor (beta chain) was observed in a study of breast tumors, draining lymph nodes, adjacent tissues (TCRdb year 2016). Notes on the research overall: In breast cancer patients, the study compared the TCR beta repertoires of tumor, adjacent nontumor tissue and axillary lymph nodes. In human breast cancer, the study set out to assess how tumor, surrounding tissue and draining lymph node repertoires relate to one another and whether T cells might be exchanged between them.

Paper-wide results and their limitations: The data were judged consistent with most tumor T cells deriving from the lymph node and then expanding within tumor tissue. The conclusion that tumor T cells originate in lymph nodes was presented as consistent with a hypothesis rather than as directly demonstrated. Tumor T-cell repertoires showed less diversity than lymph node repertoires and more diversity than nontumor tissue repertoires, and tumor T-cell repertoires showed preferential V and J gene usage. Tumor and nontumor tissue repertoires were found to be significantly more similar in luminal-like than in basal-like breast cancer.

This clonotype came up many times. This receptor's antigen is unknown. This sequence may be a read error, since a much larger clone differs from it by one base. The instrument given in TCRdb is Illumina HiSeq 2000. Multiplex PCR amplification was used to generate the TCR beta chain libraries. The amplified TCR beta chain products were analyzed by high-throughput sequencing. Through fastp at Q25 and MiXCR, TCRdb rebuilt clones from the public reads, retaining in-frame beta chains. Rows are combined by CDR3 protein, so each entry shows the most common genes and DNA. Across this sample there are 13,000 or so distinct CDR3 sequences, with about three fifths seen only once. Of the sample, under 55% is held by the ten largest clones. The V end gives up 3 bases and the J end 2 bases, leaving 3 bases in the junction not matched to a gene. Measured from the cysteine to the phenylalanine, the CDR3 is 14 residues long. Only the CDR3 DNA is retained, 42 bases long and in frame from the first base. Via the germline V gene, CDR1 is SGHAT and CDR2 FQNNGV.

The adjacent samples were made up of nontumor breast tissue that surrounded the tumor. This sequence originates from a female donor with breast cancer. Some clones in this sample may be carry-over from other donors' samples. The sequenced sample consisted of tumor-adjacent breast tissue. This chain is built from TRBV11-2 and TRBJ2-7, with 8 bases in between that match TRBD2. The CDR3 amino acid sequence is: CASSFWRGAYEQYF. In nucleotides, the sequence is TGTGCCAGCAGCTTCTGGCGGGGGGCCTACGAGCAGTACTTC. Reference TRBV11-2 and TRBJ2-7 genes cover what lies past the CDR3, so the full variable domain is EAGVAQSPRYKIIEKRQSVAFWCNPISGHATLYWYQQILGQGPKLLIQFQNNGVVDDSQLPKDRFSAERLKGVDSTLKIQPAKLEDSAVYLCASSFWRGAYEQYFGPGTRLTVT.